This T cell receptor beta chain was recorded in a study of metastatic and nonmetastatic thyroid tumors. The overall study: Repertoires from blood and tumor or nodule tissue of malignant and benign thyroid patients were compared. Study-wide findings and caveats: In blood and tumor, TCR beta diversity was reportedly significantly higher in malignant thyroid tumors than in benign nodules.

In the original analysis: Using the CDR3 differences seen across clinicopathological groups, the authors built a distant-metastasis classifier for papillary thyroid cancer, which was meant to discriminate distant-metastatic patients. TCRdb reassembled clones from the PCR reads with MiXCR. TCRdb, not the authors, supplied the V and J calls. The sample holds some 19,000 clones; more than 20% are singletons and the top ten take roughly 3.3%. On this clone itself: The target antigen is unknown.

This CDR3 spans 11 amino acids. Trimming took off 7 bases at V and 7 bases at J, with 13 bases between the two ends. Germline CDR1 and CDR2: GTSNPN and SVGIG (reference sequence). Each patient went into thyroid surgery without having received any treatment. The receptor's source is a male donor with papillary thyroid cancer or a benign thyroid nodule (not recorded which). Some clones in this sample may be carry-over from other donors' samples. The chain uses TRBV30 and TRBJ1-1; a possible D gene is TRBD1 (6 bases). Sequenced material: blood. The CDR3 sequence is CASRQANEAFF. The CDR3 DNA reads as TGTGCCTCACGACAGGCTAATGAAGCTTTCTTT.